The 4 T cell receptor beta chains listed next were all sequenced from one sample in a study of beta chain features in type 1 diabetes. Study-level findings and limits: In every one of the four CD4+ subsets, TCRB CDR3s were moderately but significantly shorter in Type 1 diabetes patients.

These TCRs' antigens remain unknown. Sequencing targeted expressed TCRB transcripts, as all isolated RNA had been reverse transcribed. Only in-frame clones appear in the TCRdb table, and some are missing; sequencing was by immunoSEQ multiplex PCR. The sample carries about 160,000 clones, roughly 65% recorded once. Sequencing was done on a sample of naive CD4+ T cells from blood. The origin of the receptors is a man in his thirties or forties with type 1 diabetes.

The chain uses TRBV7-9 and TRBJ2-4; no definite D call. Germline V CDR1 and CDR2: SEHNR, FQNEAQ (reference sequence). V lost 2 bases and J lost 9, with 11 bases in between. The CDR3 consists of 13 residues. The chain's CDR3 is CASSLTGTIIQYF. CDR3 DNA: TGTGCCAGCAGCTTAACTGGCACCATCATTCAGTACTTC.

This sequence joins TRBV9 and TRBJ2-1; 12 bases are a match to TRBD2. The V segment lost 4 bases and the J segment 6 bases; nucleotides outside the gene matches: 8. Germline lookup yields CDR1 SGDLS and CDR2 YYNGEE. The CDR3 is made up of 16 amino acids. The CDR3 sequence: CASSPSLAGGFNEQFF. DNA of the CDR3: TGTGCCAGCAGCCCCAGCCTAGCGGGGGGGTTCAATGAGCAGTTCTTC.

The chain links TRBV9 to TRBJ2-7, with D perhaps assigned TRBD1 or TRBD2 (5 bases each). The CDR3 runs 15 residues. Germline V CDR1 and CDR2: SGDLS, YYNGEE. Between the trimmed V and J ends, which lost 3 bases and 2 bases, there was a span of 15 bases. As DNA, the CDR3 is TGTGCCAGCAGCGCCGCTGCGAGGGGACCCTACGAGCAGTACTTC. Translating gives CASSAAARGPYEQYF. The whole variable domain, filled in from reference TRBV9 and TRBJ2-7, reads DSGVTQTPKHLITATGQRVTLRCSPRSGDLSVYWYQQSLDQGLQFLIQYYNGEERAKGNILERFSAQQFPDLHSELNLSSLELGDSALYFCASSAAARGPYEQYFGPGTRLTVT.

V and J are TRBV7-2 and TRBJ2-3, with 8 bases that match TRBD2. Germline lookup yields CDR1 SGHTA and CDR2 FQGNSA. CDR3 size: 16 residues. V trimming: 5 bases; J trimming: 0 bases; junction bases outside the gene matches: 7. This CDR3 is CASSLWLAGSTDTQYF. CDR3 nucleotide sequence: TGTGCCAGCAGCCTTTGGTTAGCGGGGAGCACAGATACGCAGTATTTT.